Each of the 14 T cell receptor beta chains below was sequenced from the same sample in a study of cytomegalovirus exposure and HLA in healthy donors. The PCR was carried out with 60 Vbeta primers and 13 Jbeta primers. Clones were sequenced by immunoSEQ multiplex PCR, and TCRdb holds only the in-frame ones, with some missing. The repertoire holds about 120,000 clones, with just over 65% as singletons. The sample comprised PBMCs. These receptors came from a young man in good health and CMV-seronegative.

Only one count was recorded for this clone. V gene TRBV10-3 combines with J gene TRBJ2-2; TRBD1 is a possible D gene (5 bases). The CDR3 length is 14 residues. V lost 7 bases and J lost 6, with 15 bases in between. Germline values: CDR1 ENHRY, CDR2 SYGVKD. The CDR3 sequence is CAITADRGSGELFF. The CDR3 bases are TGTGCCATCACTGCGGATAGGGGCTCCGGGGAGCTGTTTTTT.

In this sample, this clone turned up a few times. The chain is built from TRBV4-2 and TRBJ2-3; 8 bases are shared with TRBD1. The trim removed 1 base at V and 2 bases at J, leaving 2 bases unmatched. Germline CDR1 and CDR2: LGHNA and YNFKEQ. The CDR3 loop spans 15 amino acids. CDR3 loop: CASSQVGQATDTQYF. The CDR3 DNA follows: TGTGCCAGCAGCCAAGTGGGACAGGCCACAGATACGCAGTATTTT.

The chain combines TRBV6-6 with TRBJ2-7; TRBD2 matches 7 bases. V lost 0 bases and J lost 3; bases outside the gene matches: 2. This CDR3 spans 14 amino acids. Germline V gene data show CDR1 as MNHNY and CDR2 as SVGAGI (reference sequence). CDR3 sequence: CASSYSGGGYEQYF. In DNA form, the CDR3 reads TGTGCCAGCAGTTACTCGGGCGGGGGCTACGAGCAGTACTTC.

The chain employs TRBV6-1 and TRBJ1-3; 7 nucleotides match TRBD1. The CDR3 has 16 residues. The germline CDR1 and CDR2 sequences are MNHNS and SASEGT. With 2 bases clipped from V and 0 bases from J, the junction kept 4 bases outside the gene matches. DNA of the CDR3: TGTGCCAGCAGTGAACCGGGACAGAGCTCTGGAAACACCATATATTTT. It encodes CASSEPGQSSGNTIYF.

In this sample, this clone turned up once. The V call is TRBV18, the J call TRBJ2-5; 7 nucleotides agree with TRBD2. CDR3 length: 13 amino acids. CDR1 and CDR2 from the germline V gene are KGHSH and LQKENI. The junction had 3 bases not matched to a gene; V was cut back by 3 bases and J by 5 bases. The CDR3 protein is CASSPDGGETQYF. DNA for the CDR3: TGTGCCAGCTCACCCGACGGGGGGGAGACCCAGTACTTC.

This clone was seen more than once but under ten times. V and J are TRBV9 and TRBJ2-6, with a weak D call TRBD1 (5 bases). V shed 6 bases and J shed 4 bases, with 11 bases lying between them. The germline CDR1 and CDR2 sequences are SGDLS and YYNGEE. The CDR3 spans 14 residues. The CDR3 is CASNPGSGANVLTF. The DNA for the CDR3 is TGTGCCAGCAACCCAGGGTCCGGGGCCAACGTCCTGACTTTC.

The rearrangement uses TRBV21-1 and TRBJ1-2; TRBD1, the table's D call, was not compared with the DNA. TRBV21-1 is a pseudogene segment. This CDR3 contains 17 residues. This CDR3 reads CASSKVAEHRGLGGYTF. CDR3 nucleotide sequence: TGTGCCAGCAGCAAAGTGGCGGAACACAGGGGGCTGGGTGGCTACACCTTC.

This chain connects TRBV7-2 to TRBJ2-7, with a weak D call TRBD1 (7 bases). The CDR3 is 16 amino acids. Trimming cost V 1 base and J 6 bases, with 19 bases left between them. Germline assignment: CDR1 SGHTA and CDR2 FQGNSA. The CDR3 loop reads CASSLVGGREEGEQYF. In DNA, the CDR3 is TGTGCCAGCAGCTTAGTAGGGGGCAGGGAGGAGGGCGAGCAGTACTTC.

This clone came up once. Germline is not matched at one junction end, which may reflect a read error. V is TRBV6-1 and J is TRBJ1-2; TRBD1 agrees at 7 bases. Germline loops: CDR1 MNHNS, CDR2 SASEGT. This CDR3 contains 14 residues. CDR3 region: CAVGGGDREYGYPF. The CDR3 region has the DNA TGTGCCGTTGGAGGGGGAGACAGGGAGTATGGCTACCCCTTC.

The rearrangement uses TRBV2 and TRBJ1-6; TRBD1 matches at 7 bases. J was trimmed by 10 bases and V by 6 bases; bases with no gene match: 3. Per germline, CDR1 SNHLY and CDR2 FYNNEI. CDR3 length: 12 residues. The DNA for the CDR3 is TGTGCCAGCAGGCCAGGGGGATCACCCCTCCACTTT. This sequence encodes CASRPGGSPLHF.

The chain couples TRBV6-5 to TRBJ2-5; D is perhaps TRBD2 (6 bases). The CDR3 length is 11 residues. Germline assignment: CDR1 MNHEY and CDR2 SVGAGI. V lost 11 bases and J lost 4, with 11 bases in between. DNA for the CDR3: TGTGCCGGCGGGGTAGGAGAGACCCAGTACTTC. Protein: CAGGVGETQYF.

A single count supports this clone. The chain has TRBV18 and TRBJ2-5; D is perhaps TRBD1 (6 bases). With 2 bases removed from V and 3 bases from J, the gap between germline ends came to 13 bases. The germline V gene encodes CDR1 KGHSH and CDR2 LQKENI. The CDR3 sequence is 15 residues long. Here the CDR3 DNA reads TGTGCCAGCTCACCAGAGCTCAACAGGGAAGAGACCCAGTACTTC. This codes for CASSPELNREETQYF.

CDR3 sequence reads: CASSFRDRGATNEKLFF. CDR3 sequence (DNA): TGTGCCAGCAGCTTCCGGGACAGGGGAGCAACTAATGAAAAACTGTTTTTT. This chain uses TRBV7-9 with TRBJ1-4; 10 bases are a match to TRBD1. The germline V gene has CDR1 SEHNR and CDR2 FQNEAQ (reference sequence). J was trimmed by 0 bases and V by 3 bases; bases with no gene match: 4. The CDR3 has 17 amino acids. Full variable domain (outside the CDR3, taken from reference TRBV7-9 and TRBJ1-4): DTGVSQNPRHKITKRGQNVTFRCDPISEHNRLYWYRQTLGQGPEFLTYFQNEAQLEKSRLLSDRFSAERPKGSFSTLEIQRTEQGDSAMYLCASSFRDRGATNEKLFFGSGTQLSVL.

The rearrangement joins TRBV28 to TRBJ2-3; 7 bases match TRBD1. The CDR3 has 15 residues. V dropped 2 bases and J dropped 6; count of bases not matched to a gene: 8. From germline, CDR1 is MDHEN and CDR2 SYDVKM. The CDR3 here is CASSLGAGGKDTQYF. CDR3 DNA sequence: TGTGCCAGCAGTTTAGGGGCAGGGGGTAAGGATACGCAGTATTTT.